This T cell receptor (beta chain) was documented in a study of metastatic and nonmetastatic thyroid tumors. Study context: Repertoire comparison spanned blood and tumor or nodule tissue of malignant and benign thyroid patients. Findings of the study overall: Versus benign nodules, malignant thyroid tumors reportedly had significantly higher TCR beta diversity, in blood and tumor.

All patients were treatment-naive before thyroid surgery. This clone was counted many times. What it binds is not known. Methods used by the authors: For papillary thyroid cancer, a distant-metastasis classifier was constructed from CDR3 differences observed across clinicopathological groups. TCRdb re-processed the PCR reads through MiXCR. TCRdb's processing, not the study's, gives the V and J calls here. The sample carries 40,000 or so clones, approximately 20% recorded once. Trimming shortened V by 1 base and J by 3 bases, and 7 bases separated the two germline ends. CDR1 is MDHEN, CDR2 SYDVKM, per germline. The CDR3 consists of 14 residues.

This TCR derives from a female donor with papillary thyroid cancer or a benign thyroid nodule (not recorded which). Some clones in this sample may be carry-over from other donors' samples. Sequenced sample: blood. The genes are TRBV28 and TRBJ1-5; D gene unclear. CDR3 nucleotides: TGTGCCAGCAGTTTATTTGGGGTCAATCAGCCCCAGCATTTT. Its translation is CASSLFGVNQPQHF. Supplemented by reference TRBV28 and TRBJ1-5, the full variable domain reads DVKVTQSSRYLVKRTGEKVFLECVQDMDHENMFWYRQDPGLGLRLIYFSYDVKMKEKGDIPEGYSVSREKKERFSLILESASTNQTSMYLCASSLFGVNQPQHFGDGTRLSIL.